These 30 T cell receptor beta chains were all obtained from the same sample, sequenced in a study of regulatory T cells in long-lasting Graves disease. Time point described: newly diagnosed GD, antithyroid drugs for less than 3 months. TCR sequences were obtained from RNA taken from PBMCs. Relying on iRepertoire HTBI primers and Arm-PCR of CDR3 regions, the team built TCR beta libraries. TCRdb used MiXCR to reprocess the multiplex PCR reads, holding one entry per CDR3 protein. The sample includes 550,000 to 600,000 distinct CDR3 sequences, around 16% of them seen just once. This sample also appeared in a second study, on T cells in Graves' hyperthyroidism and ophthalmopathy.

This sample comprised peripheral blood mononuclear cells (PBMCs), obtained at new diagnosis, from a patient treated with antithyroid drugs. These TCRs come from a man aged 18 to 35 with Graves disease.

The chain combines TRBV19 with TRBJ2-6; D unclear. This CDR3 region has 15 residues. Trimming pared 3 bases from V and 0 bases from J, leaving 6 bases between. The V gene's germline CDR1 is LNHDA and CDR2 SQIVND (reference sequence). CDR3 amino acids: CASSISASGANVLTF. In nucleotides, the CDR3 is TGTGCCAGTAGTATTTCGGCCTCTGGGGCCAACGTCCTGACTTTC. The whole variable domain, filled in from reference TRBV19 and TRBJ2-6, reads DGGITQSPKYLFRKEGQNVTLSCEQNLNHDAMYWYRQDPGQGLRLIYYSQIVNDFQKGDIAEGYSVSREKKESFPLTVTSAQKNPTAFYLCASSISASGANVLTFGAGSRLTVL.

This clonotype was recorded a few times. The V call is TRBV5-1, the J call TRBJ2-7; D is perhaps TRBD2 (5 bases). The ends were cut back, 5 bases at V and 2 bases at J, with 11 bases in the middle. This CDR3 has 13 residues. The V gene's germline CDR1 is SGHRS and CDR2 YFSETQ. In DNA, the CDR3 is TGCGCCAGCAGTACCGGGGTAACCTACGAGCAGTACTTC. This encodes CASSTGVTYEQYF.

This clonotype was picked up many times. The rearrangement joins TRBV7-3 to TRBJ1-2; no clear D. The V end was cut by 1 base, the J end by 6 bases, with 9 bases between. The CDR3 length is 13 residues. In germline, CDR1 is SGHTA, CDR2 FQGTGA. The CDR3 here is CASSLNGGDGYTF. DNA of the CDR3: TGTGCCAGCAGCTTAAATGGCGGGGATGGCTACACCTTC.

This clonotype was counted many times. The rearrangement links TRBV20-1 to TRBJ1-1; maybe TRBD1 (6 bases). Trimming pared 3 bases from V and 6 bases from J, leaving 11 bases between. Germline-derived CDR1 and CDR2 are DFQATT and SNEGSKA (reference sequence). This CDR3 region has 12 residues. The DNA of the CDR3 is TGCAGTGCTAGGGAACAGGGTTCTGAAGCTTTCTTT. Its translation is CSAREQGSEAFF.

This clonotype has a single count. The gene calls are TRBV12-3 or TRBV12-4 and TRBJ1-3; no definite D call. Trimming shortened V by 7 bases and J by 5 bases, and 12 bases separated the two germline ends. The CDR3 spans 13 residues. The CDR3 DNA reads TGTGCCAGCACGCCGCAGGCAAGAAACACCATATATTTT. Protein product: CASTPQARNTIYF.

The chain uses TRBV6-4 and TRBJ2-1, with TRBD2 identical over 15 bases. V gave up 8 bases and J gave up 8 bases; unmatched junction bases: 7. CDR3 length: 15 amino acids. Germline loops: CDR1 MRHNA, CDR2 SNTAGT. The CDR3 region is CASRRTSGRADEQFF. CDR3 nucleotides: TGTGCCAGCCGAAGGACTAGCGGGAGGGCCGATGAGCAGTTCTTC.

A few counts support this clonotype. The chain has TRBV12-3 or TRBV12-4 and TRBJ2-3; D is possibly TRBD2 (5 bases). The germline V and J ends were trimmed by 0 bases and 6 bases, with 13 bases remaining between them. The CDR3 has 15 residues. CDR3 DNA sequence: TGTGCCAGCAGTTTAGCGGGAGATAACTACGATACGCAGTATTTT. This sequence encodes CASSLAGDNYDTQYF.

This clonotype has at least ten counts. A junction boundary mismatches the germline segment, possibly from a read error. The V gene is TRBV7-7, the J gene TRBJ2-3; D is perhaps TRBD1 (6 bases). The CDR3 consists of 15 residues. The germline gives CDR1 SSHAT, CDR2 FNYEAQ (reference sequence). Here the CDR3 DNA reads TGTGCTAGCAGCCCCGGGGACACCAGCACAGATACGCAGTATTTT. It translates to CASSPGDTSTDTQYF. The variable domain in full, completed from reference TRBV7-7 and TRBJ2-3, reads GAGVSQSPRYKVTKRGQDVTLRCDPISSHATLYWYQQALGQGPEFLTYFNYEAQPDKSGLPSDRFSAERPEGSISTLTIQRTEQRDSAMYRCASSPGDTSTDTQYFGPGTRLTVL.

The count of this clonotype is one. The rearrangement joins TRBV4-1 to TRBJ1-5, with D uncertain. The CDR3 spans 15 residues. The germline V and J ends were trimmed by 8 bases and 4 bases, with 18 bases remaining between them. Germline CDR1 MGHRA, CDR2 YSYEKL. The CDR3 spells CASHEIPYSNQPQHF. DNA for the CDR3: TGCGCCAGCCACGAAATCCCGTACTCAAATCAGCCCCAGCATTTT.

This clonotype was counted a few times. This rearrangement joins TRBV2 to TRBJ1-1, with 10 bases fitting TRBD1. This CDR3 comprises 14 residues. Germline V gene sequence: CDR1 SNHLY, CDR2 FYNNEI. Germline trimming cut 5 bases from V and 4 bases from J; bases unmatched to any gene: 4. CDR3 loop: CASSRQGAGTEAFF. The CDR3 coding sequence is TGTGCCAGCAGTCGACAGGGGGCGGGCACTGAAGCTTTCTTT.

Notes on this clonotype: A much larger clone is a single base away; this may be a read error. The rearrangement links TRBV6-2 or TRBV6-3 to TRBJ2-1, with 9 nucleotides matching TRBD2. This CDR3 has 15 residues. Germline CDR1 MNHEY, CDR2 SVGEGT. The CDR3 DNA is TGTGCCAGCAGTTCCTCCGGACTAGCGAGAAATGGGCAGTTCTTC. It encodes CASSSSGLARNGQFF.

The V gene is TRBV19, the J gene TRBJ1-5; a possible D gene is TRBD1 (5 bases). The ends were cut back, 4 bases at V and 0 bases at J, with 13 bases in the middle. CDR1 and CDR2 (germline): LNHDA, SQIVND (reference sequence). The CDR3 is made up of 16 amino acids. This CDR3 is CASSKLDSLSNQPQHF. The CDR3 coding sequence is TGTGCCAGTAGTAAACTAGACAGTCTTAGCAATCAGCCCCAGCATTTT.

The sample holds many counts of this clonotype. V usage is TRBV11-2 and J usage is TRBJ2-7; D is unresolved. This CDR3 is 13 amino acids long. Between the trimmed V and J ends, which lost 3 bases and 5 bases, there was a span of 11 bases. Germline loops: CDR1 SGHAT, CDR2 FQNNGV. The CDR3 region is CASSFGPYNEQYF. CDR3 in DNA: TGTGCCAGCAGCTTTGGCCCCTACAACGAGCAGTACTTC.

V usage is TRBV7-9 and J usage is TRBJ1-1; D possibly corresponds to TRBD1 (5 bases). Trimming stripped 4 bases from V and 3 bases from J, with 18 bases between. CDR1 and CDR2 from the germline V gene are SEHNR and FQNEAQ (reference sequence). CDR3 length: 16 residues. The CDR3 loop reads CASSSYKAGTDTEAFF. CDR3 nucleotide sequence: TGTGCCAGCAGCTCCTATAAAGCAGGGACTGACACTGAAGCTTTCTTT.

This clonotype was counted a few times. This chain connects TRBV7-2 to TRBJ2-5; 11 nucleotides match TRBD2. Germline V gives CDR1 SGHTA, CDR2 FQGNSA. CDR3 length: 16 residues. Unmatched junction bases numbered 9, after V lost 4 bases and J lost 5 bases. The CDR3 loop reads CASSSITSGSRETQYF. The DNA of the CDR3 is TGTGCCAGCAGCTCGATCACTAGCGGGAGTAGGGAGACCCAGTACTTC.

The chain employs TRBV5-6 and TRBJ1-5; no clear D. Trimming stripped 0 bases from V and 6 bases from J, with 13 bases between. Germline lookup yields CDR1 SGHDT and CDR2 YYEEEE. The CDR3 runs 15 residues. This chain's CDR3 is CASSLAGEHTQPQHF. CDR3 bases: TGTGCCAGCAGCTTGGCCGGGGAGCACACTCAGCCCCAGCATTTT.

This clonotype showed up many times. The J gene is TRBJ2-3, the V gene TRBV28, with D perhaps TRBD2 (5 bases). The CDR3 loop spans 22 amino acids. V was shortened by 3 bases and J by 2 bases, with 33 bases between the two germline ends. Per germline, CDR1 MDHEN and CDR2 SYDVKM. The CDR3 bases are TGTGCCAGCAGTTTTCCGGGGTCAGTGGTTTCGGAGTGGCATCGGAACACAGATACGCAGTATTTT. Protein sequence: CASSFPGSVVSEWHRNTDTQYF.

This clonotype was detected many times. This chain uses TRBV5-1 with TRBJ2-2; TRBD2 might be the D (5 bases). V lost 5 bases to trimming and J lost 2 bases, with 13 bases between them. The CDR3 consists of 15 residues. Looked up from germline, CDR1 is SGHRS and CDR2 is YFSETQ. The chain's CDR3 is CASRDLSGNTGELFF. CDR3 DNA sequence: TGCGCCAGCAGGGACTTGAGCGGTAACACCGGGGAGCTGTTTTTT.

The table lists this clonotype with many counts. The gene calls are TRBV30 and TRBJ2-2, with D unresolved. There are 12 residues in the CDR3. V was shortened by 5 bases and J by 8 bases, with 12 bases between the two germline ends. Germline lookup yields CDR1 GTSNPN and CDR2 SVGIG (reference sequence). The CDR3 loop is CAWSAPVGELFF. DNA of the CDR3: TGTGCCTGGTCCGCGCCTGTGGGGGAGCTGTTTTTT.

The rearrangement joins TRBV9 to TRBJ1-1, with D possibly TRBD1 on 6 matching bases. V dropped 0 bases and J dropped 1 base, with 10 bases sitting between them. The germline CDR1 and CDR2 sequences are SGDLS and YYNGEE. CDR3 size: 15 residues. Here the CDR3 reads CASSVGAGQNTEAFF. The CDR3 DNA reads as TGTGCCAGCAGCGTAGGAGCGGGACAGAACACTGAAGCTTTCTTT.

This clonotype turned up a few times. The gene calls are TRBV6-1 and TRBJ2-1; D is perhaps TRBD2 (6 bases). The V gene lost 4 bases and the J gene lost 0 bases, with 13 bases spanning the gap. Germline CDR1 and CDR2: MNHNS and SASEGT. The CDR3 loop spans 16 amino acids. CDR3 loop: CASSGFRGGSYNEQFF. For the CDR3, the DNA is TGTGCCAGCAGTGGTTTTCGGGGAGGCTCCTACAATGAGCAGTTCTTC.

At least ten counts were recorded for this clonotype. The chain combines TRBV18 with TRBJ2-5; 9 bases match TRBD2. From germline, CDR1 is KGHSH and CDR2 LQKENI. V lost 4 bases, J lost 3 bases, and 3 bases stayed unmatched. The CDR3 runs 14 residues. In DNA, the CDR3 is TGTGCCAGCTCACTCATAGCGGGAGAAGAGACCCAGTACTTC. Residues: CASSLIAGEETQYF.

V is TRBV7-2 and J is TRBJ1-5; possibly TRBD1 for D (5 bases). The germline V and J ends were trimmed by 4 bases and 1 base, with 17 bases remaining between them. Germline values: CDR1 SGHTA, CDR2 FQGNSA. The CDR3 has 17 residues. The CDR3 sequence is CASSYGGGYQSNQPQHF. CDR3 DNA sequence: TGTGCCAGCAGCTATGGGGGGGGATATCAGAGCAATCAGCCCCAGCATTTT.

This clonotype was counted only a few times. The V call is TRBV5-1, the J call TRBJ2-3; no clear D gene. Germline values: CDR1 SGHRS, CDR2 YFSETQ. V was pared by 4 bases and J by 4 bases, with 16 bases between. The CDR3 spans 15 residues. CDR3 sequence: CASSPGVEFPDTQYF. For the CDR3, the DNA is TGCGCCAGCAGCCCTGGCGTGGAGTTCCCAGATACGCAGTATTTT.

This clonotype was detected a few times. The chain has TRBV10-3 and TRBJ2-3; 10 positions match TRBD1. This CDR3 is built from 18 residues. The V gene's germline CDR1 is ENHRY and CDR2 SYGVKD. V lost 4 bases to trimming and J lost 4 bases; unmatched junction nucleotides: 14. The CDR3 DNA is TGTGCCATCAGTGCGGCCCTTCGACAGGGGGCGAGTGCAGATACGCAGTATTTT. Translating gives CAISAALRQGASADTQYF.

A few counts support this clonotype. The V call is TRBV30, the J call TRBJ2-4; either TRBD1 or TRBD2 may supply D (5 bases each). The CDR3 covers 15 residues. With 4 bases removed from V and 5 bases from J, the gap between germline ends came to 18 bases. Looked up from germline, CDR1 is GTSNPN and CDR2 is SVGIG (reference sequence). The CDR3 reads CAWKAGTPLQNIQYF. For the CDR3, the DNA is TGTGCCTGGAAAGCCGGGACCCCCCTCCAAAACATTCAGTACTTC.

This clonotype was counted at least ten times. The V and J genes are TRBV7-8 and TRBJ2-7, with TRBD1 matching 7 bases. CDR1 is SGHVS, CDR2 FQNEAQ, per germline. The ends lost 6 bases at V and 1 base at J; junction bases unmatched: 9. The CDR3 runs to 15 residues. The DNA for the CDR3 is TGTGCCAGCAGTTCCCGACAGGGAAAGTCCTACGAGCAGTACTTC. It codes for CASSSRQGKSYEQYF.

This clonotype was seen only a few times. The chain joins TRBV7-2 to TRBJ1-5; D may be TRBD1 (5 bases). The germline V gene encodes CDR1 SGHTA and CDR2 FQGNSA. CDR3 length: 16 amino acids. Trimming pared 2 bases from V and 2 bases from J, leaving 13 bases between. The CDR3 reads CASSLWGSRGNQPQHF. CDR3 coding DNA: TGTGCCAGCAGCTTATGGGGGTCTAGAGGCAATCAGCCCCAGCATTTT.

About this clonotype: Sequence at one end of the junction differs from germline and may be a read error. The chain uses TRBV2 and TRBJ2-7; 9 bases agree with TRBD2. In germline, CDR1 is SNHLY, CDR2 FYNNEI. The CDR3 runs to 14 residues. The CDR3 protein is CASDFSGRSSEQYF. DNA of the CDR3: TGTGCCAGTGACTTTAGCGGGAGATCCTCCGAGCAGTACTTC.

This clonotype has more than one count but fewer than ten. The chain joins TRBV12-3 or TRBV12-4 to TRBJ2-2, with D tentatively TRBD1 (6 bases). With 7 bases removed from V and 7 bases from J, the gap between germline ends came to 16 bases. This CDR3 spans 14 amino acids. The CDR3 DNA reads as TGTGCCAGCAACTTATCAGGGGCAGGCGGGGAGCTGTTTTTT. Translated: CASNLSGAGGELFF.